The present TCR beta chain was sequenced within a study of T cell responses to AZD1222 COVID-19 vaccine. General study points: Possibly, clonal diversity was underestimated; donors were largely white British and included more females.

Assay used: immunoSEQ multiplex PCR; TCRdb lists only in-frame clones, some missing. The profile shows fewer than 75,000 clones, over 80% of them singletons. The CDR3 consists of 13 residues. CDR1 and CDR2 (germline): LNHDA, SQIVND (reference sequence). V lost 5 bases and J lost 7, with 14 bases in between. In this sample, this clone turned up once. Its antigen is currently unknown. The gene calls are TRBV19 and TRBJ1-2; possible D gene TRBD1, 5 bases. The sequencing here drew on peripheral blood, taken 28 days after the second dose of the MenACWY control vaccine. This TCR derives from an adult who received the MenACWY meningococcal vaccine as a control. CDR3 nucleotides: TGTGCCAGTAGTCAAGGGGAATCTGGTGGCTACACCTTC. This gives the protein CASSQGESGGYTF.